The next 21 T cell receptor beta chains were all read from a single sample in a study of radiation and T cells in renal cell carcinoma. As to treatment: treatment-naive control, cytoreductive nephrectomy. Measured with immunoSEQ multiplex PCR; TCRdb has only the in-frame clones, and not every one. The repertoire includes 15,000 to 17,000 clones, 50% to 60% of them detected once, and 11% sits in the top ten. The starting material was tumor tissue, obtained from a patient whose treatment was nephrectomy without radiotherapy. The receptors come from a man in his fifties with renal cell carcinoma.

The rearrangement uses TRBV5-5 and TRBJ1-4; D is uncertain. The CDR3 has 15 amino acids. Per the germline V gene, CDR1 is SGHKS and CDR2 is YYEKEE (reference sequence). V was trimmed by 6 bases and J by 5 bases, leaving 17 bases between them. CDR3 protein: CASTFDVGRNEKLFF. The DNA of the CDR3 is TGTGCCAGCACTTTTGATGTAGGGCGAAATGAAAAACTGTTTTTT.

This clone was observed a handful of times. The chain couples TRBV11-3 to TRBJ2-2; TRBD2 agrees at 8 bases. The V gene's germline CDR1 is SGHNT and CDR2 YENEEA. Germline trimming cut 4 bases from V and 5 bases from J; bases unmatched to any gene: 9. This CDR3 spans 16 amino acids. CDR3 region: CASSSAGTSVTGELFF. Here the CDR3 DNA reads TGTGCCAGCAGCTCGGCCGGGACTAGTGTGACCGGGGAGCTGTTTTTT.

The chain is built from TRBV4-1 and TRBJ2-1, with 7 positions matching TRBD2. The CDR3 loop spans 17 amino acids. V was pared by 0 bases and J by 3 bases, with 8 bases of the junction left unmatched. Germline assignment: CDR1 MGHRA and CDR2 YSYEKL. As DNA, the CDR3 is TGCGCCAGCAGCCAAGAGCACGGGGAGGGGCTCTACAATGAGCAGTTCTTC. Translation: CASSQEHGEGLYNEQFF.

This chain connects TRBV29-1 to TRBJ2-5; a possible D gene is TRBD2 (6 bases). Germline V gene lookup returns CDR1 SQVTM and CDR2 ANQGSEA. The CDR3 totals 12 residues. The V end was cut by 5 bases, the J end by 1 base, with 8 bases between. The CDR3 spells CSVTSSQETQYF. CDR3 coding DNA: TGCAGCGTTACTAGCAGCCAAGAGACCCAGTACTTC.

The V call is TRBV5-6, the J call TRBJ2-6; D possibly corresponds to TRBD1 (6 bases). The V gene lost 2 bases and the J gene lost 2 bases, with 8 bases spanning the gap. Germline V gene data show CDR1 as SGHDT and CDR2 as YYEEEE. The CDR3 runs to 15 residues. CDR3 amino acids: CASSLQGPGANVLTF. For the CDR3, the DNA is TGTGCCAGCAGCTTACAGGGACCTGGGGCCAACGTCCTGACTTTC.

CDR3 DNA sequence: TGTGCCAGCAGCTTAGAGGTTGATCAGCCCCAGCATTTT. Protein product: CASSLEVDQPQHF. J is TRBJ1-5 and V is TRBV4-2, with D unclear. This CDR3 has 13 amino acids. Trimming shortened V by 5 bases and J by 5 bases, and 10 bases separated the two germline ends. Germline loops: CDR1 LGHNA, CDR2 YNFKEQ.

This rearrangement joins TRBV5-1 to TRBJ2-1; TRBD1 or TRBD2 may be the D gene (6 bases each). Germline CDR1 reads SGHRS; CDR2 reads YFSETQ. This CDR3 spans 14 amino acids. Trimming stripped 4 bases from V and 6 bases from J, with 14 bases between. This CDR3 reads CASSPGGGGNEQFF. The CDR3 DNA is TGCGCCAGCAGCCCTGGAGGGGGAGGCAATGAGCAGTTCTTC. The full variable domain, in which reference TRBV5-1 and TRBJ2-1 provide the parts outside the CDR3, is KAGVTQTPRYLIKTRGQQVTLSCSPISGHRSVSWYQQTPGQGLQFLFEYFSETQRNKGNFPGRFSGRQFSNSRSEMNVSTLELGDSALYLCASSPGGGGNEQFFGPGTRLTVL.

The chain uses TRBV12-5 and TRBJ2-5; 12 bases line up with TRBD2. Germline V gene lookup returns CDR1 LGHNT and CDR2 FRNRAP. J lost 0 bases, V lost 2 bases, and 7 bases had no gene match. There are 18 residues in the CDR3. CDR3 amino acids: CASGLPIRLAGDQETQYF. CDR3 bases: TGTGCTAGTGGTTTGCCAATTCGACTAGCGGGAGACCAAGAGACCCAGTACTTC.

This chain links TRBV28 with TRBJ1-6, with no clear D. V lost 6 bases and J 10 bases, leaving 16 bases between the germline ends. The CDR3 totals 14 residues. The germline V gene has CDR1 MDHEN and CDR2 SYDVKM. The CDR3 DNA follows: TGTGCCAGCAGGCTGAATGGGTTAAGATCACCCCTCCACTTT. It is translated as CASRLNGLRSPLHF.

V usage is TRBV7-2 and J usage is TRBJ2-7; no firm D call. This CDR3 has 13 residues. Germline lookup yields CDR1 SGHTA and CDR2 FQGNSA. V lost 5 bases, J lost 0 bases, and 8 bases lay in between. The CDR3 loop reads CASSPYTSYEQYF. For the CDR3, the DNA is TGTGCCAGCAGCCCCTACACCTCCTACGAGCAGTACTTC.

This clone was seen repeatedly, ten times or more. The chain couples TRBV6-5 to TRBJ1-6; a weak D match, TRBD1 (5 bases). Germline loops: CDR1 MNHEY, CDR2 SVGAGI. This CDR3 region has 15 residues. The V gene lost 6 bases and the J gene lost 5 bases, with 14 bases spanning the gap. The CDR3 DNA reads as TGTGCCAGCAGGCCAACAGGACCCGATAATTCACCCCTCCACTTT. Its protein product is CASRPTGPDNSPLHF.

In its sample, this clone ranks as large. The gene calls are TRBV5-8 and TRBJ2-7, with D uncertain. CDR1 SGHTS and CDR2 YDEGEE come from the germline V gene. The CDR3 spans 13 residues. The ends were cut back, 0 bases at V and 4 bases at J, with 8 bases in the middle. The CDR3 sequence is CASSLAQIYEQYF. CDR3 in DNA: TGTGCCAGCAGCTTGGCCCAGATTTACGAGCAGTACTTC. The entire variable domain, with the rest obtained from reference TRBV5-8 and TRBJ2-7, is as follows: EAGVTQSPTHLIKTRGQQATLRCSPISGHTSVYWYQQALGLGLQFLLWYDEGEERNRGNFPPRFSGRQFPNYSSELNVNALELEDSALYLCASSLAQIYEQYFGPGTRLTVT.

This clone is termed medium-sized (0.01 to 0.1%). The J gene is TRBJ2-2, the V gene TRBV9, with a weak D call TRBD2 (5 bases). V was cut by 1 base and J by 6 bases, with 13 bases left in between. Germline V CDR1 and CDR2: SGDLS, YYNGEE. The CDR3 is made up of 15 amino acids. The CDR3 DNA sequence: TGTGCCAGCAGCGTACGGTCAGGAGGTGCCGGGGAGCTGTTTTTT. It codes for CASSVRSGGAGELFF.

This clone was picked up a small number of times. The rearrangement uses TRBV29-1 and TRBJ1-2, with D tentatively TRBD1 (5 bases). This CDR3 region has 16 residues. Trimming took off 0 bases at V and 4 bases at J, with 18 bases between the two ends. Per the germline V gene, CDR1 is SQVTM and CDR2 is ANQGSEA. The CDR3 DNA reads TGCAGCGTTGAAGATCAACCGGCAGAGAGGGGCTATGGCTACACCTTC. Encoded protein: CSVEDQPAERGYGYTF.

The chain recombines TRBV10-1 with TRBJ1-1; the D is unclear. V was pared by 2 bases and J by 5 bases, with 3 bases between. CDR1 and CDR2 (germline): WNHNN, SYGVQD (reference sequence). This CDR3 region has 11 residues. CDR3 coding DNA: TGCGCCAGCAGTGAGAGGACTGAAGCTTTCTTT. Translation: CASSERTEAFF.

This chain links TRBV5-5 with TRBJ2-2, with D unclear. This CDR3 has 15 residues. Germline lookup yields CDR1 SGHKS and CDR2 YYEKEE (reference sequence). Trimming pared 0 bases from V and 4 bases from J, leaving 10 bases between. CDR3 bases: TGTGCCAGCAGCTTGGATGTCTCGATCACCGGGGAGCTGTTTTTT. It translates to CASSLDVSITGELFF.

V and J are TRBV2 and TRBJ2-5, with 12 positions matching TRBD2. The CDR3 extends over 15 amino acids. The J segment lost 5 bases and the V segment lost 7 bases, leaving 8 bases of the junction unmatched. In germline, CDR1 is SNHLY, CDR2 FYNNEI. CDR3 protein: CASKRTSGVVETQYF. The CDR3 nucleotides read TGTGCCAGCAAGAGGACTAGCGGGGTAGTGGAGACCCAGTACTTC.

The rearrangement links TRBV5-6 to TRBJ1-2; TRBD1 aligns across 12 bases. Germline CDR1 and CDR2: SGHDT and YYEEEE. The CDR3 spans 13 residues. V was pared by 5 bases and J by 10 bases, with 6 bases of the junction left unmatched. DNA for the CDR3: TGTGCCAGCAGTCGGGACAGGGGGCTGTTCTACACCTTC. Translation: CASSRDRGLFYTF.

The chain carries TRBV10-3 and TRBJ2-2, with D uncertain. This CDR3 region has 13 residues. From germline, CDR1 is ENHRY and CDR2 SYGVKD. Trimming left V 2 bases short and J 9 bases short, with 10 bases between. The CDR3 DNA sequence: TGTGCCATCAGTGAGATAAAGGGATGGGAGCTGTTTTTT. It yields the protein CAISEIKGWELFF.

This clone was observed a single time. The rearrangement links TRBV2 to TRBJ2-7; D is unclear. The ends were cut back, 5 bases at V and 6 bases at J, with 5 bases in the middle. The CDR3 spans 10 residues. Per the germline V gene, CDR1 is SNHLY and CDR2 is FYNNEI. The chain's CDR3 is CASSFSEQYF. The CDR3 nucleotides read TGTGCCAGCAGTTTTTCCGAGCAGTACTTC.

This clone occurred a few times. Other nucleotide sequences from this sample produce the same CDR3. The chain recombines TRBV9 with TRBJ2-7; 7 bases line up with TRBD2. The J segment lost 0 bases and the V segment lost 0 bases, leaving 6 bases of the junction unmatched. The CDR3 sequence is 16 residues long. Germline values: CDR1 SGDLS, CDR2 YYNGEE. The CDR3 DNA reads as TGTGCCAGCAGCGTAGGACTAGCTGACAGCTCCTACGAGCAGTACTTC. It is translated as CASSVGLADSSYEQYF.